A single sample gave rise to the 6 T cell receptor beta chains below, sequenced in a study of graft-versus-host responses after intestinal transplantation. The antigens for these receptors are not known. Repertoires were generated with immunoSEQ multiplex PCR, while TCRdb's copy carries only in-frame clones and drops some. This sample has over 100,000 clones; approximately 93% occur once, and the top ten carry 1% to 1.5%. The sequences come from unstimulated CD8+ T cells sorted from spleen or lymph node cells, collected before transplant. The source of these receptors is a human donor who was the organ donor for an intestinal transplant.

This clone was counted a single time. The V and J genes are TRBV30 and TRBJ2-3, with TRBD2 matching over 11 bases. V trimming: 4 bases; J trimming: 3 bases; junction bases outside the gene matches: 3. CDR3 length: 14 residues. Germline V gives CDR1 GTSNPN, CDR2 SVGIG (reference sequence). The CDR3 nucleotides are TGTGCCTGGACCCGGACTAGCGGGACAGATACGCAGTATTTT. This encodes CAWTRTSGTDTQYF.

This clone was found once. The rearrangement joins TRBV7-9 to TRBJ2-3; TRBD2 aligns across 8 bases. CDR1 SEHNR and CDR2 FQNEAQ come from the germline V gene (reference sequence). V lost 3 bases and J lost 2; bases outside the gene matches: 7. This CDR3 comprises 16 residues. The CDR3 loop reads CASSLEREWITDTQYF. Written as DNA, the CDR3 is TGTGCCAGCAGCTTGGAGCGGGAGTGGATCACAGATACGCAGTATTTT.

CDR3 protein: CASSSRQGHIQYF. CDR3 in DNA: TGTGCCAGCAGCTCCCGACAGGGCCACATTCAGTACTTC. This chain connects TRBV9 to TRBJ2-4; the match to TRBD1 covers 7 bases. The CDR3 extends over 13 amino acids. CDR1 and CDR2 (germline): SGDLS, YYNGEE. V lost 4 bases and J lost 8; bases outside the gene matches: 6.

The rearrangement links TRBV2 to TRBJ1-1, with 8 bases matching TRBD1. Germline CDR1 is SNHLY and CDR2 is FYNNEI. With V trimmed by 4 bases and J by 1 base, 8 bases remained unmatched. The CDR3 length is 16 residues. The CDR3 bases are TGTGCCAGCAGTGGCCCCAGGGGGCTCGGGAACACTGAAGCTTTCTTT. Its translation: CASSGPRGLGNTEAFF.

The chain carries TRBV11-2 and TRBJ2-7; 15 bases match TRBD2. CDR1 is SGHAT, CDR2 FQNNGV, per germline. The CDR3 is made up of 15 amino acids. J lost 4 bases, V lost 5 bases, and 3 bases had no gene match. CDR3 DNA: TGTGCCAGCAGCCCGGGGACTAGCGGGAGGTACGAGCAGTACTTC. Protein sequence: CASSPGTSGRYEQYF. Full variable domain (remainder filled in from reference TRBV11-2 and TRBJ2-7): EAGVAQSPRYKIIEKRQSVAFWCNPISGHATLYWYQQILGQGPKLLIQFQNNGVVDDSQLPKDRFSAERLKGVDSTLKIQPAKLEDSAVYLCASSPGTSGRYEQYFGPGTRLTVT.

The CDR3 DNA sequence: TGTGCCAGCAGCTTGGAGCCATTCTGGGTTGAAGCTTTCTTT. Its translation: CASSLEPFWVEAFF. The chain has TRBV5-5 and TRBJ1-1; D gene unclear. V lost 0 bases, J lost 7 bases, and 13 bases lay in between. Germline V gene lookup returns CDR1 SGHKS and CDR2 YYEKEE (reference sequence). The CDR3 contains 14 residues.